This T cell receptor (beta chain) was obtained from a study of blood T cell repertoires in COVID-19. On the study more broadly: The United States, Italy and Spain provided the acute and convalescent COVID-19 samples. T cells, B-cell-depleted T cells, or PBMCs supplied cDNA or gDNA.

Authors' methods: Reference gene primer amplification gave estimated nucleated cell counts. TCRdb's table, derived via immunoSEQ multiplex PCR, lists solely in-frame clones and lacks some. V, J and clone size were drawn from that table, and D and trimming were deduced from the DNA. The repertoire has 120,000 or so clones, around 76% of them found once; the top ten carry roughly 5.5%. The sample holds a few counts of this clone. Germline V gene sequence: CDR1 SEHNR, CDR2 FQNEAQ (reference sequence). V shed 1 base and J 6 bases; nucleotides not matched to a gene: 4. The CDR3 sequence is 15 residues long.

This clonotype was obtained from a man aged 60-69 years with acute or convalescent COVID-19. The specimen sequenced was peripheral blood. V and J are TRBV7-9 and TRBJ2-1; TRBD2 matches at 9 bases. CDR3 in DNA: TGTGCCAGCAGCTTAGGTGGCGGGAGGGCCAATGAGCAGTTCTTC. Its protein is CASSLGGGRANEQFF.